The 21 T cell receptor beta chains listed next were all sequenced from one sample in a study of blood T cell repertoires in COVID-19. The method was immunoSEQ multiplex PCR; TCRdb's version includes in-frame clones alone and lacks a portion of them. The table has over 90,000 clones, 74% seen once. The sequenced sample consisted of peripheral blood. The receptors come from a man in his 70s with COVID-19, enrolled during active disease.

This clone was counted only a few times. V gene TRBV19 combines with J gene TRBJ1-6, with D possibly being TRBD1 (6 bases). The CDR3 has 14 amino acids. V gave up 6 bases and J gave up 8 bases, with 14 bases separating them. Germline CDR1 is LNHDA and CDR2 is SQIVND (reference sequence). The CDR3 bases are TGTGCCAGTAGCCTCCGGGACACCTATTCACCCCTCCACTTT. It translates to CASSLRDTYSPLHF.

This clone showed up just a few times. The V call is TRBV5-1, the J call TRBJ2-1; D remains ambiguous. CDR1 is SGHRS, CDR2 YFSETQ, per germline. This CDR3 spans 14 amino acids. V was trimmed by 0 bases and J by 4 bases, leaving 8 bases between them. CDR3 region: CASSLGASYNEQFF. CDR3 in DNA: TGCGCCAGCAGCTTGGGGGCCTCATACAATGAGCAGTTCTTC.

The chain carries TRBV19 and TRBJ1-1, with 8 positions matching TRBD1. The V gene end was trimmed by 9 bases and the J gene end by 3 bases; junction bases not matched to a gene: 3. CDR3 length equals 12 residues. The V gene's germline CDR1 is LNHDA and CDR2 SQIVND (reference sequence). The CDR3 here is CASRDRYTEAFF. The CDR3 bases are TGTGCCAGCAGGGACAGGTACACTGAAGCTTTCTTT.

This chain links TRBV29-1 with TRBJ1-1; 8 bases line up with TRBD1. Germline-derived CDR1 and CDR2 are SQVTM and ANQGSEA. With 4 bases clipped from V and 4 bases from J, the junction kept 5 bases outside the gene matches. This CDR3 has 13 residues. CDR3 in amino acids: CSVGRDRPTEAFF. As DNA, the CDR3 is TGCAGCGTTGGAAGGGACAGGCCCACTGAAGCTTTCTTT.

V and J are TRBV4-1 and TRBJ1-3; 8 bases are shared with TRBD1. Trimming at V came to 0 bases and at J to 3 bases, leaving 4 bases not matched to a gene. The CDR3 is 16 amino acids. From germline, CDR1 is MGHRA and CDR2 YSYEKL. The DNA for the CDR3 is TGCGCCAGCAGCCAAGAAAACAGGGGGTTTGGAAACACCATATATTTT. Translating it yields CASSQENRGFGNTIYF.

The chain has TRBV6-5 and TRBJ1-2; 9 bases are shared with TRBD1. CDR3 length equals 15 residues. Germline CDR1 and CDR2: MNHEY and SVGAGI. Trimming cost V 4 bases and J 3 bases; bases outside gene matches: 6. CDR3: CASSSSGQGYYGYTF. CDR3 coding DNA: TGTGCCAGCAGTTCGTCGGGACAGGGCTACTATGGCTACACCTTC.

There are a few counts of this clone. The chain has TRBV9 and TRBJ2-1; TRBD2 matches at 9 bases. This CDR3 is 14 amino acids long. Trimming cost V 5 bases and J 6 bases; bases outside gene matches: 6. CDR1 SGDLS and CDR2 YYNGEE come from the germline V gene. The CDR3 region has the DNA TGTGCCAGCAGGCGGGAGGGGGAGGGCAATGAGCAGTTCTTC. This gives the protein CASRREGEGNEQFF.

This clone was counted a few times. CDR3 loop: CASSLFEQYF. Written as DNA, the CDR3 is TGCGCCAGCAGTCTATTCGAGCAGTACTTC. The chain links TRBV23-1 to TRBJ2-7; D not resolved. TRBV23-1 is flagged as an ORF with uncertain function. The V and J ends lost 4 bases and 6 bases respectively, with 4 bases between them. The CDR3 has 10 residues.

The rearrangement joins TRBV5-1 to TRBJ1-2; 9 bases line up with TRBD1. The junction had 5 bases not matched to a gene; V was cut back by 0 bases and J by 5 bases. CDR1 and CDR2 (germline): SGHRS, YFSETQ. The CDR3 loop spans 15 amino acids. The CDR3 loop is CASSLGQGVGYGYTF. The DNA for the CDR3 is TGCGCCAGCAGCTTGGGACAGGGGGTAGGGTATGGCTACACCTTC. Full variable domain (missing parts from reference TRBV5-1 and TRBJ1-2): KAGVTQTPRYLIKTRGQQVTLSCSPISGHRSVSWYQQTPGQGLQFLFEYFSETQRNKGNFPGRFSGRQFSNSRSEMNVSTLELGDSALYLCASSLGQGVGYGYTFGSGTRLTVV.

The CDR3 loop is CASSPGTEGQYF. In DNA, the CDR3 is TGTGCCAGCAGCCCCGGGACAGAAGGCCAGTACTTC. The V gene is TRBV7-8, the J gene TRBJ2-5; 7 bases map to TRBD1. Germline-derived CDR1 and CDR2 are SGHVS and FQNEAQ. The trim removed 5 bases at V and 10 bases at J, leaving 7 bases unmatched. CDR3 length equals 12 residues. Supplemented by reference TRBV7-8 and TRBJ2-5, the full variable domain reads GAGVSQSPRYKVAKRGQDVALRCDPISGHVSLFWYQQALGQGPEFLTYFQNEAQLDKSGLPSDRFFAERPEGSVSTLKIQRTQQEDSAVYLCASSPGTEGQYFGPGTRLLVL.

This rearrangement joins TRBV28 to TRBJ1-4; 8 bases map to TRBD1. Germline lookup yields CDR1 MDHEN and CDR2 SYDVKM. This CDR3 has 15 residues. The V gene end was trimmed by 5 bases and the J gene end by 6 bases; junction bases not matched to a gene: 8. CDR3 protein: CASSERTGRDEKLFF. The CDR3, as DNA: TGTGCCAGCAGTGAAAGGACAGGGAGGGATGAAAAACTGTTTTTT. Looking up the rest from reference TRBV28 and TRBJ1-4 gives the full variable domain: DVKVTQSSRYLVKRTGEKVFLECVQDMDHENMFWYRQDPGLGLRLIYFSYDVKMKEKGDIPEGYSVSREKKERFSLILESASTNQTSMYLCASSERTGRDEKLFFGSGTQLSVL.

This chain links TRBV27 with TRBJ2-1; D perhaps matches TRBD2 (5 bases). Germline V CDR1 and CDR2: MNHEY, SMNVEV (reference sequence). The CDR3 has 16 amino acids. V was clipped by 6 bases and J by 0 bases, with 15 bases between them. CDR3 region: CASSRRQADSYNEQFF. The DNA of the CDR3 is TGTGCCAGCAGCCGACGGCAAGCGGACTCCTACAATGAGCAGTTCTTC.

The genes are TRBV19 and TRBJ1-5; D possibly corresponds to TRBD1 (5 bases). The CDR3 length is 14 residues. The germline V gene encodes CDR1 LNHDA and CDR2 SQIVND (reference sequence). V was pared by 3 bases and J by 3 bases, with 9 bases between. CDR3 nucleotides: TGTGCCAGTAGTATGGGGCAGCTCAATCAGCCCCAGCATTTT. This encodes CASSMGQLNQPQHF.

The CDR3 loop is CASSSAGTGYGYTF. The DNA for the CDR3 is TGTGCCAGCAGCTCTGCCGGGACAGGGTATGGCTACACCTTC. The rearrangement joins TRBV28 to TRBJ1-2; 9 nucleotides agree with TRBD1. Unmatched junction bases numbered 7, after V lost 6 bases and J lost 5 bases. This CDR3 comprises 14 residues. Germline V lookup: CDR1 MDHEN, CDR2 SYDVKM.

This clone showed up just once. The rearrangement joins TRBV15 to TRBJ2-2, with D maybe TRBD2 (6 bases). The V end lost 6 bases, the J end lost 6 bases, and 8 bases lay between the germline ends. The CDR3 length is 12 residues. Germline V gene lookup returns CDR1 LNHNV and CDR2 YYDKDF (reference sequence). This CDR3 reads CATSTSSGELFF. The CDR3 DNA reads TGTGCCACCAGTACTAGCTCCGGGGAGCTGTTTTTT.

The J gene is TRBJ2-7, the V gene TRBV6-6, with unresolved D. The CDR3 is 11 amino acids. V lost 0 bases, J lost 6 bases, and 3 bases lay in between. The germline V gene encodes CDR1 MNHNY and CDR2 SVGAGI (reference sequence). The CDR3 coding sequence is TGTGCCAGCAGTTACTCTCGCGAGCAGTACTTC. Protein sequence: CASSYSREQYF.

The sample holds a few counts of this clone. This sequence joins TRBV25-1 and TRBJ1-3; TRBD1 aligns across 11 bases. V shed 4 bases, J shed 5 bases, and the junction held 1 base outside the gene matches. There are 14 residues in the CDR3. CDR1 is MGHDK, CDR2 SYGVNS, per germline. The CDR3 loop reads CASSGTGGRNTIYF. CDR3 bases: TGTGCCAGCAGTGGGACAGGGGGCAGAAACACCATATATTTT.

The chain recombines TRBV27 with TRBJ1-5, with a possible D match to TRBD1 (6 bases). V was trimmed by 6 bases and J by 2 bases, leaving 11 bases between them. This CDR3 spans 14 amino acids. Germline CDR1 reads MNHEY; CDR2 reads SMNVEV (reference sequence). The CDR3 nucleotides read TGTGCCAGCAGAGAACAGGGAGGCAATCAGCCCCAGCATTTT. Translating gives CASREQGGNQPQHF.

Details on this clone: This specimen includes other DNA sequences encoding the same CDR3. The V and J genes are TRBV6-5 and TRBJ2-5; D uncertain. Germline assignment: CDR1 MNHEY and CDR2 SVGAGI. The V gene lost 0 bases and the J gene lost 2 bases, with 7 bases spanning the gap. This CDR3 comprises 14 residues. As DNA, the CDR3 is TGTGCCAGCAGTTACTCGTACAGACAAGAGACCCAGTACTTC. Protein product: CASSYSYRQETQYF.

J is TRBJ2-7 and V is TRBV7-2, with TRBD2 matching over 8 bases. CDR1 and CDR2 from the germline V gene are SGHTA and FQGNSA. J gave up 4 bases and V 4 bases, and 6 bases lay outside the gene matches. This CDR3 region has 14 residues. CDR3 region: CASSSSGTSYEQYF. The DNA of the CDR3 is TGTGCCAGCAGCTCCTCCGGGACTAGTTACGAGCAGTACTTC.

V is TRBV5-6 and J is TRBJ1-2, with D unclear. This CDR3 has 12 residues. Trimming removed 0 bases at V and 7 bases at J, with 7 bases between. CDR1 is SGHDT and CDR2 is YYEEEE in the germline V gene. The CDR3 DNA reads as TGTGCCAGCAGCTTGGACGAGGTTGGCTACACCTTC. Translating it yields CASSLDEVGYTF.